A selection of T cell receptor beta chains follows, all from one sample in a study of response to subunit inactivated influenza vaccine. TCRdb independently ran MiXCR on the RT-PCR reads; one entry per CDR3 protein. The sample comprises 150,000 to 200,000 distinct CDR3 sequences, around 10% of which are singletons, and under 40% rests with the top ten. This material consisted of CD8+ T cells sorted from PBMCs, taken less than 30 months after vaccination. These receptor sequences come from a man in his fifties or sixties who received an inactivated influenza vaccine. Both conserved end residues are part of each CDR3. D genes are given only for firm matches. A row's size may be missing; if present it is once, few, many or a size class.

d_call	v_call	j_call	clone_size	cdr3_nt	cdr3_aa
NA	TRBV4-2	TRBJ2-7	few	TGTGCCAGCAGCCAACAGGGAGCCTACGAGCAGTACTTC	CASSQQGAYEQYF
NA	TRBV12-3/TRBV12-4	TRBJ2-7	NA	TGTGCCAGCAGGGCCGAGGTCGGGGAGCAGTACTTC	CASRAEVGEQYF
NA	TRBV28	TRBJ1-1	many	TGTGCCAGCAGTTTAGTTCCGGGGGGGACTGAAGCTTTCTTT	CASSLVPGGTEAFF
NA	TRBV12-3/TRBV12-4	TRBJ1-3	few	TGTGCCAGCAGTTCGACCTCCAGGCAGGGAAACACCATATATTTT	CASSSTSRQGNTIYF
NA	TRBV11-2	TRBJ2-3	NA	TGTGCCAGCAGCCCGAGCGGCACAGATACGCAGTATTTT	CASSPSGTDTQYF
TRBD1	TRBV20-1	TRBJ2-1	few	TGCAGTGCTTCCGGTGAGGGGGCACCTTACAATGAGCAGTTCTTC	CSASGEGAPYNEQFF
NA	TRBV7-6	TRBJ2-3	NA	TGTGCCAGCAGCCCTCGAGAGACCCTCGCTAGCACAGATACGCAGTATTTT	CASSPRETLASTDTQYF
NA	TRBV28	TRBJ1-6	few	TGTGCCAGCAGTCCGGCCAGGCCTCTAAATTCACCCCTCCACTTT	CASSPARPLNSPLHF
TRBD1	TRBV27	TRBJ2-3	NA	TGTGCCAGCAGTATGGGCAGGGGGCAGACGCAGTATTTT	CASSMGRGQTQYF
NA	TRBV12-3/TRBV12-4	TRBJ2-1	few	TGTGCCAGCAGTTTGCAGGGGATGGATGAGCAGTTCTTC	CASSLQGMDEQFF
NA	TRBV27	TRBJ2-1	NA	TGTGCCAGCAGTTTGGGGGTAGGCGGCAATGAGCAGTTCTTC	CASSLGVGGNEQFF
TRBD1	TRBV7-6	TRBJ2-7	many	TGTGCCAGCAGCTTAGAATGGGGGACAGGGGACGAGCAGTACTTC	CASSLEWGTGDEQYF
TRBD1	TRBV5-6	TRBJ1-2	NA	TGTGCCAGCAGCTTGTCGTCAGGGGGCAACTATGGCTACACCTTC	CASSLSSGGNYGYTF
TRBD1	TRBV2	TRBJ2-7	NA	TGTGCCAGCGGAGACAGGGGAATCTTGTACGAGCAGTACTTC	CASGDRGILYEQYF
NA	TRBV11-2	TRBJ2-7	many	TGTGCCAGCAGCTTCTTGGTTTCCGAGCAGTACTTC	CASSFLVSEQYF
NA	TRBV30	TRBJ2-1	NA	TGTGCCTGGAGCCTGGCCCCTGAGCAGTTCTTC	CAWSLAPEQFF
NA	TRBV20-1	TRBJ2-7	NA	TGCAGTGCCACCCGGCAGGGGACGGCCTACGAGCAGTACTTC	CSATRQGTAYEQYF
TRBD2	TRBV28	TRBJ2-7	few	TGTGCCAGCAGACAGACTAGCGGGGGATATTACGAGCAGTACTTC	CASRQTSGGYYEQYF
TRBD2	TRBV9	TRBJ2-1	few	TGTGCCAGCAGCGTAGGACTAGCGGAAGACAATGAGCAGTTCTTC	CASSVGLAEDNEQFF
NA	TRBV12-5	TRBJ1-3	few	TGTGCTAGTGGTTTGGCCTCTCCCCGGTGGGACTCTGGAAACACCATATATTTT	CASGLASPRWDSGNTIYF
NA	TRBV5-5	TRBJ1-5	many	TGTGCCAGCAGCTTCGGGGGGGCCTTTTATAGCAATCAGCCCCAGCATTTT	CASSFGGAFYSNQPQHF
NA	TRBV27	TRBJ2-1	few	TGTGCCAGCAGTTCACAGGGATTCGGGTCCTACAATGAGCAGTTCTTC	CASSSQGFGSYNEQFF
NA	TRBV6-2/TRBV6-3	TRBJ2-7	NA	TGTGCCAGCACTCGTGGGGGGAGAACCTACGAGCAGTACTTC	CASTRGGRTYEQYF
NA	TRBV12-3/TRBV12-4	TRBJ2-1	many	TGTGCCAGCAGTTTTTATTCGGACAATGAGCAGTTCTTC	CASSFYSDNEQFF
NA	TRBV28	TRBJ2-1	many	TGTGCCAGCAATCGAGCGGCGGATGAGCAGTTCTTC	CASNRAADEQFF
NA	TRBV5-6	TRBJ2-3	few	TGTGCCAGCAGCTTGGGACTTGAACTGGATTTT	CASSLGLELDF
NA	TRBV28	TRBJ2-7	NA	TGTGCCAGCAGTGGCGACCGATACGAGCAGTACTTC	CASSGDRYEQYF
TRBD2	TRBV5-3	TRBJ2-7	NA	TGTGCCAGAAGCCCGAGACTCGGACTAGCGGGAGGGCCCGGCTACGAGCAGTACTTC	CARSPRLGLAGGPGYEQYF
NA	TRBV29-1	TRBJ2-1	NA	TGCAGCGTTGTATACTCCTACAATGAGCAGTTCTTC	CSVVYSYNEQFF
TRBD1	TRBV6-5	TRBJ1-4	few	TGTGCCAGCAGTTACCTTTCGGACAGGGATAATGAAAAACTGTTTTTT	CASSYLSDRDNEKLFF
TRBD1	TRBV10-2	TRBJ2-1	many	TGCGCCAGCAGTAGACAGGGCCCCTACAATGAGCAGTTCTTC	CASSRQGPYNEQFF
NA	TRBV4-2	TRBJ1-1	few	TGTGCCAGCAGCGCGACGGGACACGCGAACACTGAAGCTTTCTTT	CASSATGHANTEAFF
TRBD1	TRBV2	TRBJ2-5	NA	TGTGCCAGCAGGAACAGACAGGGTCCAGAGACCCAGTACTTC	CASRNRQGPETQYF
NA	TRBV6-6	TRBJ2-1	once	TGTGCCAGCACCTGGGAATACAATGAGCAGTTCTTC	CASTWEYNEQFF
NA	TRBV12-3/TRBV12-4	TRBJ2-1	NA	TGTGCCAGCAGCTTCCGGGCCTTCTCCTACAATGAGCAGTTCTTC	CASSFRAFSYNEQFF
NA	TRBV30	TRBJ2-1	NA	TGTGCCTGCCTGAGGGGGGCCCACGTCTACAATGAGCAGTTCTTC	CACLRGAHVYNEQFF
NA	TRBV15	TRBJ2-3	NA	TGTGCCACCAACAGAAGGACAGTAGATACGCAGTATTTT	CATNRRTVDTQYF
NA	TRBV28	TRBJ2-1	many	TGTGCCAGCAGTTTAGCCCCCCCCGGGTGGGAGCAGTTCTTC	CASSLAPPGWEQFF
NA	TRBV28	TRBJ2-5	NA	TGTGCCAGCAGTTTACCGGCAGAAGAGACCCAGTACTTC	CASSLPAEETQYF
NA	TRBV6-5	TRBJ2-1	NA	TGTGCCAGCAGTTACTACGGTGAGCAGTTCTTC	CASSYYGEQFF
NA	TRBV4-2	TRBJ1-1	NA	TGTGCCAGCAGCCCGACCGGGACGTCGAACACTGAAGCTTTCTTT	CASSPTGTSNTEAFF
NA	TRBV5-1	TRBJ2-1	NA	TGCGCCAGCAGCTGGGGGTCCCCCGGGGAGCAGTTCTTC	CASSWGSPGEQFF
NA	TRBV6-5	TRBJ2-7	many	TGTGCCAGCAGCCGCGGGGTGACCTACGAGCAGTACTTC	CASSRGVTYEQYF